One and the same sample provided the 8 T cell receptor beta chains below, sequenced in a study of blood T cells in healthy people across ages. The second PCR ran roughly 7 to 11 cycles with a sample-barcoded 5' primer and J-beta primers. Each CDR3 protein gets one entry after TCRdb re-called the 5' RACE reads with MiXCR. The sample has about 830,000 distinct CDR3 sequences; around two thirds are singletons. Material: blood. The receptor set was obtained from a man aged 25-45 years in good health.

The chain combines TRBV12-3 or TRBV12-4 with TRBJ2-1, with 9 bases fitting TRBD1. This CDR3 is built from 15 residues. V lost 4 bases to trimming and J lost 4 bases; unmatched junction nucleotides: 5. The chain's CDR3 is CASSSRQGGYNEQFF. The DNA of the CDR3 is TGTGCCAGCAGTTCCCGACAGGGGGGTTACAATGAGCAGTTCTTC.

This clonotype showed up just a few times. The CDR3 coding sequence is TGTGCCAGCAGCCAGGGACAGGGAAAGAAGACCCAGTACTTC. Translating it yields CASSQGQGKKTQYF. The gene calls are TRBV3-1 and TRBJ2-5; TRBD1 matches at 9 bases. There are 14 residues in the CDR3. Germline-derived CDR1 and CDR2 are LGHDT and YNNKEL (reference sequence). V lost 3 bases to trimming and J lost 6 bases; unmatched junction nucleotides: 5.

The CDR3 is CASSLGQGGIYEQYF. CDR3 coding DNA: TGTGCCAGCAGCTTAGGACAGGGGGGAATCTACGAGCAGTACTTC. This chain uses TRBV7-2 with TRBJ2-7, with 9 nucleotides matching TRBD1. Germline CDR1 reads SGHTA; CDR2 reads FQGNSA. The CDR3 length is 15 residues. J gave up 3 bases and V 1 base, and 4 bases lay outside the gene matches.

A note on this clonotype: One junction end disagrees with the germline gene, perhaps due to a read error. The chain has TRBV11-2 and TRBJ1-1, with D possibly TRBD1 on 6 matching bases. CDR1 and CDR2 from the germline V gene are SGHAT and FQNNGV. This CDR3 has 16 amino acids. The CDR3 protein is CASSLFRRTAITEAFF. For the CDR3, the DNA is TGCGCCAGCAGCTTATTTAGGCGGACAGCTATCACTGAAGCTTTCTTT.

The chain joins TRBV13 to TRBJ2-3; D might be TRBD2 (6 bases). This CDR3 comprises 15 residues. Germline V gene data show CDR1 as PRHDT and CDR2 as FYEKMQ (reference sequence). Trimming pared 6 bases from V and 4 bases from J, leaving 17 bases between. The CDR3 sequence: CASSLRDSNPDTQYF. The CDR3 DNA reads as TGTGCCAGCAGTTTAAGGGACTCTAACCCAGATACGCAGTATTTT.

The rearrangement links TRBV9 to TRBJ1-1; 7 bases agree with TRBD1. V gave up 4 bases and J gave up 4 bases; unmatched junction bases: 13. Looked up from germline, CDR1 is SGDLS and CDR2 is YYNGEE. This CDR3 has 16 amino acids. This CDR3 reads CASSPGAGGLATEAFF. The CDR3 nucleotides read TGTGCCAGCAGCCCAGGTGCAGGGGGTCTGGCCACTGAAGCTTTCTTT.

CDR3 protein: CASSSEMYGYTF. CDR3 sequence (DNA): TGTGCCAGCAGCTCGGAGATGTATGGCTACACCTTC. The chain links TRBV9 to TRBJ1-2; D not certain. V was trimmed by 4 bases and J by 5 bases, leaving 9 bases between them. The germline V gene has CDR1 SGDLS and CDR2 YYNGEE. The CDR3 is made up of 12 amino acids.

Of note for this clonotype: This could be a read error, since a much larger clone is one nucleotide away. The chain uses TRBV7-3 and TRBJ2-1; 7 bases line up with TRBD1. There are 16 residues in the CDR3. The V segment lost 4 bases and the J segment 4 bases; nucleotides outside the gene matches: 10. Germline loops: CDR1 SGHTA, CDR2 FQGTGA. The CDR3 DNA follows: TGTGCCAGCAGCTCGACATCCGGGACAGCGTACAATGAGCAGTTCTTC. Its translation is CASSSTSGTAYNEQFF.